A selection of T cell receptor beta chains follows, all from one sample in a study of cytomegalovirus exposure and HLA in healthy donors. TCRdb's table, derived via immunoSEQ multiplex PCR, lists solely in-frame clones and lacks some. The profile shows about 140,000 clones, approximately 80% of them singletons. The specimen was PBMCs. Source of these receptors: a man aged 18 to 29 in good health and CMV-seronegative. CDR3s include the opening cysteine and the closing phenylalanine or tryptophan. Fields, in order: clone size, V gene, D gene, J gene, CDR3 DNA, CDR3 protein. A D gene is named only where the DNA matches it firmly. Size tells how often a clone was seen (once, few, many) or the class of an expanded clone, and some rows leave it out.

clone_size: .
v_call: TRBV27
d_call: TRBD1
j_call: TRBJ1-5
cdr3_nt: TGTGCCAGCAGCCCGGGACAGGGTTTCAATCAGCCCCAGCATTTT
cdr3_aa: CASSPGQGFNQPQHF

clone_size: .
v_call: TRBV5-4
d_call: .
j_call: TRBJ1-5
cdr3_nt: TGTGCCAGCAGCTTGGACAGGAGAAATCAGCCCCAGCATTTT
cdr3_aa: CASSLDRRNQPQHF

clone_size: .
v_call: TRBV6-5
d_call: .
j_call: TRBJ1-1
cdr3_nt: TGTGCCAGCAGTGGGGGACTTTTGGCTTTCTTT
cdr3_aa: CASSGGLLAFF

clone_size: .
v_call: TRBV23-1
d_call: .
j_call: TRBJ1-4
cdr3_nt: TGCGCCAGCAGCCCCGGCCCGCGGGGAAGTGAAAAACTGTTTTTT
cdr3_aa: CASSPGPRGSEKLFF

clone_size: .
v_call: TRBV14
d_call: TRBD2
j_call: TRBJ2-3
cdr3_nt: TGTGCCAGCAGCCGACGCGGGGGGCCTGACACAGATACGCAGTATTTT
cdr3_aa: CASSRRGGPDTDTQYF

clone_size: .
v_call: TRBV7-9
d_call: TRBD1
j_call: TRBJ2-1
cdr3_nt: TGTGCCAGCAGCCCCGACAGGGGAACATTGCGGTTCTTC
cdr3_aa: CASSPDRGTLRFF

clone_size: .
v_call: TRBV5-1
d_call: .
j_call: TRBJ2-2
cdr3_nt: TGCGCCAGCAGCTTGGCCGGGGCGGGGGCTAACACCGGGGAGCTGTTTTTT
cdr3_aa: CASSLAGAGANTGELFF

clone_size: .
v_call: TRBV19
d_call: .
j_call: TRBJ1-5
cdr3_nt: TGTGCCAGTAGTAGCGGGGGCAATCAGCCCCAGCATTTT
cdr3_aa: CASSSGGNQPQHF

clone_size: .
v_call: TRBV5-1
d_call: .
j_call: TRBJ2-1
cdr3_nt: TGCGCCAGCACCGAGGACATTCCACGCAATGAGCAGTTCTTC
cdr3_aa: CASTEDIPRNEQFF

clone_size: few
v_call: TRBV6-4
d_call: .
j_call: TRBJ1-1
cdr3_nt: TGTGCCAGCATAGGGAGCACTGAAGCTTTCTTT
cdr3_aa: CASIGSTEAFF

clone_size: .
v_call: TRBV4-1
d_call: .
j_call: TRBJ2-7
cdr3_nt: TGCGCCAGCAGCCAAGACAGGGTATCGTGGGAGCAGTACTTC
cdr3_aa: CASSQDRVSWEQYF

clone_size: .
v_call: TRBV5-6
d_call: TRBD1
j_call: TRBJ2-7
cdr3_nt: TGTGCCAGCAGCTCTCGCCCGGGACAGGGGGCTCACGAGCAGTACTTC
cdr3_aa: CASSSRPGQGAHEQYF

clone_size: .
v_call: TRBV6-6
d_call: .
j_call: TRBJ1-5
cdr3_nt: TGTGCCAGCAGTTACGAGAGCAATCAGCCCCAGCATTTT
cdr3_aa: CASSYESNQPQHF

clone_size: .
v_call: TRBV5-1
d_call: .
j_call: TRBJ2-1
cdr3_nt: TGCGCCAGCAGCTTGATGTCACTTTCAAATGAGCAGTTCTTC
cdr3_aa: CASSLMSLSNEQFF

clone_size: once
v_call: TRBV7-2
d_call: TRBD2
j_call: TRBJ2-1
cdr3_nt: TGTGCCAGCAGCTTAGGGACTAGCAAGGGAAAAAGTGAGCAGTTCTTC
cdr3_aa: CASSLGTSKGKSEQFF

clone_size: .
v_call: TRBV5-1
d_call: TRBD2
j_call: TRBJ2-1
cdr3_nt: TGCGCCAGCAGCTTGTCTAGCGGTTACAATGAGCAGTTCTTC
cdr3_aa: CASSLSSGYNEQFF

clone_size: .
v_call: TRBV10-2
d_call: TRBD2
j_call: TRBJ2-5
cdr3_nt: TGCGCCAGCAGTGAGACAGCGGGAGACCAAGAGACCCAGTACTTC
cdr3_aa: CASSETAGDQETQYF

clone_size: .
v_call: TRBV7-9
d_call: .
j_call: TRBJ2-4
cdr3_nt: TGTGCCAGCAGCTCCGAGGGCACTGGCCGGGCGATTCAGTACTTC
cdr3_aa: CASSSEGTGRAIQYF

clone_size: .
v_call: TRBV18
d_call: .
j_call: TRBJ2-7
cdr3_nt: TGTGCCAGCTCACCCCGCCGGGAGACACAGGAGCAGTACTTC
cdr3_aa: CASSPRRETQEQYF